The 2 T cell receptor beta chains below all came from one sample that was sequenced in a study of neoadjuvant nivolumab and ipilimumab in lung cancer. Assay: immunoSEQ multiplex PCR; the TCRdb copy retains only in-frame clones and omits some. Seen here are approximately 4,000 clones, around 73% observed once, and the top ten hold about 13%. The sample consisted of adjacent normal lung tissue, taken after neoadjuvant nivolumab, alone or with ipilimumab, at or shortly before surgery. These receptors were collected from an adult with non-small cell lung cancer.

The chain links TRBV6-5 to TRBJ1-4; 7 nucleotides match TRBD1. The CDR3 runs to 14 residues. Germline values: CDR1 MNHEY, CDR2 SVGAGI. The V and J ends lost 4 bases and 3 bases, in that order; junction bases with no gene match: 2. CDR3 nucleotides: TGTGCCAGCAGTTCCAGGGGGTCTAATGAAAAACTGTTTTTT. Protein product: CASSSRGSNEKLFF.

This rearrangement joins TRBV9 to TRBJ1-2; D is unclear. V lost 0 bases to trimming and J lost 0 bases, with 9 bases between them. From germline, CDR1 is SGDLS and CDR2 YYNGEE. The CDR3 has 15 amino acids. As DNA, the CDR3 is TGTGCCAGCAGCGTAGGTTTGTCTACTAACTATGGCTACACCTTC. It translates to CASSVGLSTNYGYTF.